This T cell receptor beta chain was retrieved from a study of yellow fever vaccine responses in identical twins. Study-level results: A vaccine T cell response that seemed partly convergent and partly personalized was reported in twins.

Turning to this clonotype: Its antigen is not known.

A single record per CDR3 protein comes from TCRdb applying MiXCR to the RT-PCR reads. This sample carries some 11,000 distinct CDR3 sequences, 77% of them seen once, and the ten largest clones take 6% to 8.5%. The CDR3 covers 12 residues. Trimming pared 4 bases from V and 2 bases from J, leaving 7 bases between. In germline, CDR1 is SGHNT, CDR2 YYREEE (reference sequence). The sequenced sample was T cells from blood (PBMCs), unsorted or a sorted subset (not recorded which), obtained before or after yellow fever vaccination (not recorded which). The chain has TRBV5-4 and TRBJ2-7; D may be TRBD2 (5 bases). The TCR sequence derives from a woman aged 18-29 years who received the yellow fever vaccine. The CDR3 here is CASSPGTYEQYF. The CDR3 DNA sequence: TGTGCCAGCAGCCCCGGGACCTACGAGCAGTACTTC.